This T cell receptor (beta chain) was captured by sequencing in a study of patients and donors after allogeneic stem cell transplantation. TCRdb processed the RT-PCR reads anew with MiXCR; each CDR3 protein has one entry. This table holds more than 150,000 distinct CDR3 sequences, 40% to 45% found once. Trimming left V 7 bases short and J 6 bases short, with 7 bases between. This CDR3 spans 11 amino acids. The germline V gene has CDR1 MNHEY and CDR2 SMNVEV (reference sequence). This chain connects TRBV27 to TRBJ2-1; D remains ambiguous. This sequence originates from a human donor who was either an allogeneic HSCT recipient or a stem cell or donor lymphocyte infusion donor (not recorded which). It is not recorded whose cells these are; they may come from a transplant donor. Sample: blood, either unsorted or a sorted T cell fraction (not recorded which). CDR3 in DNA: TGTGCCAGCAATTATGCCAATGAGCAGTTCTTC. Translation gives CASNYANEQFF.